In this sample, the clone carrying this T cell receptor (beta chain) turned up many times. Its specificity is unknown. The sample is drawn from a study of identical twins. General study results and limits: Abundant cord blood beta clonotypes carried fewer insertions; memory repertoires showed none.

The CDR3 totals 15 residues. The germline V gene has CDR1 LGHDT and CDR2 YNNKEL (reference sequence). V gave up 8 bases and J gave up 6 bases; unmatched junction bases: 9. TCRdb recomputed calls from the 5' RACE reads with MiXCR, one row per CDR3 protein. The data show about 570,000 distinct CDR3 sequences, 9% to 10% seen once. The donor group consisted entirely of healthy Caucasians. The sample was also linked to a second study, of yellow fever vaccine responses in identical twins. That study reports: The T cell response to vaccination in identical twins was reportedly partly convergent and partly personalized.

The rearrangement joins TRBV3-1 to TRBJ2-1, with 11 bases matching TRBD1. The receptor's source is a woman between 18 and 29 years old in good health. The sample consisted of PBMCs. The CDR3 DNA reads as TGTGCCAGCTCCATTTCCGGGACAGGGGGCAATGAGCAGTTCTTC. It encodes CASSISGTGGNEQFF.